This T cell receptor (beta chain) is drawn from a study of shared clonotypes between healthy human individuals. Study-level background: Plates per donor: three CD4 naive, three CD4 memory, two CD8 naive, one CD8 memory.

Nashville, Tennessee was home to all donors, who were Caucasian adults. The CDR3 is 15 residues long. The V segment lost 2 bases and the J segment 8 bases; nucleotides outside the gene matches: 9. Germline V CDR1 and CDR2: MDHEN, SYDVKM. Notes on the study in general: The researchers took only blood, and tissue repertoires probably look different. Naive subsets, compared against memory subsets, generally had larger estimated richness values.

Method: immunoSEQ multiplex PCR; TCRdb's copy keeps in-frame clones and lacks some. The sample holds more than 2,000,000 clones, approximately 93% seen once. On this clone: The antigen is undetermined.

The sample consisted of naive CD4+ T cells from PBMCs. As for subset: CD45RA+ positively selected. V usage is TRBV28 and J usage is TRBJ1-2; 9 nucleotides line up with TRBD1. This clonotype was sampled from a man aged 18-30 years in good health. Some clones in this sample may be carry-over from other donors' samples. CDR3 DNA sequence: TGTGCCAGCAGTTTAGGAGGACAGGGGCCGTTGGGCTACACCTTC. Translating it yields CASSLGGQGPLGYTF.